Listed below are T cell receptor beta chains from one sample, sequenced in a study of T cell responses to AZD1222 COVID-19 vaccine. Using immunoSEQ multiplex PCR, the repertoire was profiled, and TCRdb retains in-frame clones only, with some absent. The table lists around 160,000 clones, roughly 90% of them singletons. Here the sequenced sample was peripheral blood, taken on day 0 of AZD1222 vaccination. The origin of the receptors is an adult in good health. Each CDR3 is given with its conserved first and last residue. The D gene is left open where the match is weak. Size tells how often a clone was seen (once, few, many) or the class of an expanded clone, and some rows leave it out.

J: TRBJ2-5; size: -; V: TRBV7-2; D: TRBD2; CDR3: CASSWMTSGRGKTQYF; DNA: TGTGCCAGCAGCTGGATGACTAGCGGGAGAGGGAAGACCCAGTACTTC
J: TRBJ2-1; size: -; V: TRBV12-3/TRBV12-4; D: -; CDR3: CAVRSRGKQFF; DNA: TGTGCCGTCCGGAGCCGGGGGAAGCAGTTCTTC
J: TRBJ1-5; size: -; V: TRBV30; D: TRBD1; CDR3: CAWSVGRGLSGNQPQHF; DNA: TGTGCCTGGAGTGTGGGCAGGGGGCTTTCAGGCAATCAGCCCCAGCATTTT
J: TRBJ2-7; size: -; V: TRBV28; D: -; CDR3: CASSTPQTSEQYF; DNA: TGTGCCAGCAGTACACCGCAGACATCCGAGCAGTACTTC
J: TRBJ2-1; size: once; V: TRBV7-2; D: -; CDR3: CASNRDTYNEQFF; DNA: TGTGCCTCGAACAGGGACACCTACAATGAGCAGTTCTTC
J: TRBJ2-1; size: -; V: TRBV7-6; D: TRBD2; CDR3: CASSLEDKLTSGYNEQFF; DNA: TGTGCCAGCAGCTTAGAGGACAAGCTAACTAGCGGATACAATGAGCAGTTCTTC
J: TRBJ2-1; size: few; V: TRBV7-9; D: TRBD1; CDR3: CASNAGQGIRNEQFF; DNA: TGTGCCAGCAACGCGGGACAGGGGATTAGGAATGAGCAGTTCTTC
J: TRBJ1-2; size: -; V: TRBV28; D: TRBD1; CDR3: CASSLLRDRVDGYTF; DNA: TGTGCCAGCAGTTTACTCCGGGACAGGGTGGATGGCTACACCTTC
J: TRBJ2-1; size: -; V: TRBV4-1; D: -; CDR3: CASSQERPDSDNEQFF; DNA: TGCGCCAGCAGCCAAGAGAGGCCGGACTCCGACAATGAGCAGTTCTTC
J: TRBJ1-5; size: -; V: TRBV27; D: -; CDR3: CASREGLQPQHF; DNA: TGTGCCAGCAGGGAGGGGCTTCAGCCCCAGCATTTT
J: TRBJ2-5; size: -; V: TRBV15; D: -; CDR3: CATSSRRELGWAQTQYF; DNA: TGTGCCACCAGCTCACGGAGAGAACTAGGATGGGCACAGACCCAGTACTTC
J: TRBJ1-2; size: -; V: TRBV5-6; D: -; CDR3: CASSPARLVYGYTF; DNA: TGTGCCAGCAGCCCCGCGAGACTCGTCTATGGCTACACCTTC
J: TRBJ2-7; size: few; V: TRBV7-9; D: -; CDR3: CASSYASGLNFEQYF; DNA: TGTGCCAGCAGCTACGCCTCGGGATTAAATTTCGAGCAGTACTTC
J: TRBJ2-7; size: -; V: TRBV9; D: -; CDR3: CASSVAAGTMVYF; DNA: -
J: TRBJ2-6; size: -; V: TRBV6-5; D: TRBD1; CDR3: CASRATGSGANVLTF; DNA: TGTGCCAGCAGGGCGACAGGGTCTGGGGCCAACGTCCTGACTTTC
J: TRBJ2-7; size: -; V: TRBV3-1/TRBV3-2; D: -; CDR3: CASSKRGVGGYSYEQYF; DNA: TGTGCCAGCAGCAAAAGAGGGGTAGGCGGGTACTCCTACGAGCAGTACTTC
J: TRBJ1-4; size: once; V: TRBV6-2/TRBV6-3; D: TRBD1; CDR3: CASSYLGQDNEKLFF; DNA: TGTGCCAGCAGTTATCTCGGACAGGATAATGAAAAACTGTTTTTT
J: TRBJ2-7; size: -; V: TRBV11-2; D: TRBD2; CDR3: CASSRGTSGSYEQYF; DNA: TGTGCCAGCAGCCGGGGGACTAGCGGGAGCTACGAGCAGTACTTC
J: TRBJ2-2; size: -; V: TRBV5-4; D: -; CDR3: CASSFSTGELFF; DNA: TGTGCCAGCAGTTTTAGTACCGGGGAGCTGTTTTTT
J: TRBJ2-7; size: -; V: TRBV12-3/TRBV12-4; D: -; CDR3: CASRYSYEQYF; DNA: TGTGCCAGCAGATACAGCTACGAGCAGTACTTC
J: TRBJ1-5; size: -; V: TRBV7-2; D: -; CDR3: CASSLMGVNQPQHF; DNA: TGTGCCAGCAGCCTCATGGGGGTTAATCAGCCCCAGCATTTT
J: TRBJ1-5; size: -; V: TRBV27; D: -; CDR3: CASSPTGFSNQPQHF; DNA: TGTGCCAGCAGTCCGACAGGTTTTAGCAATCAGCCCCAGCATTTT
J: TRBJ1-3; size: -; V: TRBV9; D: -; CDR3: CASSESQYGNTIYF; DNA: TGTGCCAGCAGCGAGTCGCAATATGGAAACACCATATATTTT
J: TRBJ1-1; size: -; V: TRBV6-5; D: TRBD1; CDR3: CASSLQGADTEAFF; DNA: TGTGCCAGCAGCTTACAGGGGGCAGACACTGAAGCTTTCTTT
J: TRBJ1-3; size: -; V: TRBV6-5; D: TRBD1; CDR3: CASRDDRVGNTIYF; DNA: TGTGCCAGCAGGGACGACAGGGTAGGAAACACCATATATTTT
J: TRBJ1-2; size: -; V: TRBV4-3; D: -; CDR3: CASSQSSDQYYGYTF; DNA: TGCGCCAGCAGCCAATCCTCAGACCAATACTATGGCTACACCTTC
J: TRBJ1-2; size: -; V: TRBV5-1; D: -; CDR3: CASSRSRDGKSNYGYTF; DNA: TGCGCCAGCAGCCGGTCCCGGGACGGGAAATCTAACTATGGCTACACCTTC